The 8 T cell receptor beta chains in this list originate from one sample, sequenced in a study of blood T cells in healthy people across ages. The use of a sample-barcoded 5' primer and a J-beta primer mix characterized a second PCR of roughly 6 to 11 cycles. TCRdb re-derived calls from the 5' RACE reads in MiXCR, one entry per CDR3 protein. The repertoire holds 720,000 or so distinct CDR3 sequences, with around two fifths as singletons. The sequenced sample consisted of blood. These receptors were collected from a man older than 75 in good health.

This clonotype has a handful of counts. The rearrangement uses TRBV5-1 and TRBJ2-1; the D gene could be TRBD1 or TRBD2 (5 bases each). This CDR3 spans 15 amino acids. The V end was cut by 0 bases, the J end by 6 bases, with 13 bases between. Per germline, CDR1 SGHRS and CDR2 YFSETQ. CDR3: CASSLDRRAGNEQFF. The DNA for the CDR3 is TGCGCCAGCAGCTTGGATCGCAGGGCGGGCAATGAGCAGTTCTTC. Combining the CDR3 with reference TRBV5-1 and TRBJ2-1 gives the whole variable domain KAGVTQTPRYLIKTRGQQVTLSCSPISGHRSVSWYQQTPGQGLQFLFEYFSETQRNKGNFPGRFSGRQFSNSRSEMNVSTLELGDSALYLCASSLDRRAGNEQFFGPGTRLTVL.

This clonotype was counted a few times. The V call is TRBV12-3 or TRBV12-4, the J call TRBJ2-1, with TRBD1 matching over 8 bases. The CDR3 loop spans 16 amino acids. With V trimmed by 4 bases and J by 6 bases, 11 bases remained unmatched. The CDR3 here is CASSSRQGTLSNEQFF. CDR3 bases: TGTGCCAGCAGTTCTCGACAGGGGACCCTTAGCAATGAGCAGTTCTTC.

This clonotype was counted between two and nine times. The chain uses TRBV29-1 and TRBJ2-1; 13 bases align to TRBD2. With 4 bases clipped from V and 4 bases from J, the junction kept 16 bases outside the gene matches. Looked up from germline, CDR1 is SQVTM and CDR2 is ANQGSEA. CDR3 length: 19 amino acids. The chain's CDR3 is CSVGGTSGIGGISYNEQFF. In DNA, the CDR3 is TGCAGCGTTGGCGGGACTAGCGGGATTGGGGGAATTTCTTACAATGAGCAGTTCTTC.

This chain uses TRBV6-6 with TRBJ1-1; D is ambiguous. V shed 6 bases and J shed 5 bases, with 19 bases lying between them. The CDR3 totals 15 residues. Germline V lookup: CDR1 MNHNY, CDR2 SVGAGI (reference sequence). Here the CDR3 reads CASSRESGLRTEAFF. In nucleotides, the CDR3 is TGTGCCAGCAGCCGTGAGTCGGGCCTTAGAACTGAAGCTTTCTTT.

The gene calls are TRBV6-2 or TRBV6-3 and TRBJ2-1, with TRBD2 matching over 7 bases. The CDR3 totals 13 residues. Germline V gene data show CDR1 as MNHEY and CDR2 as SVGEGT. Trimming took 6 bases from V and 7 from J; bases not matched to a gene: 6. The CDR3 protein is CASSGRLMNEQFF. Written as DNA, the CDR3 is TGTGCCAGCAGCGGGAGGCTAATGAATGAGCAGTTCTTC.

The chain couples TRBV27 to TRBJ2-1, with TRBD1 identical over 7 bases. The DNA end is a closer match to TRBJ2-7, so the J assignment may be wrong. Germline V gene lookup returns CDR1 MNHEY and CDR2 SMNVEV (reference sequence). This CDR3 has 15 amino acids. CDR3 DNA: TGTGCCAGCAGTCCGGACAGGTTAACTTACAATGAGCAGTACTTC. Translation: CASSPDRLTYNEQYF.

This clonotype was seen just once. The V gene is TRBV7-9, the J gene TRBJ2-7, with a weak D call TRBD1 (6 bases). Looked up from germline, CDR1 is SEHNR and CDR2 is FQNEAQ (reference sequence). This CDR3 region has 12 residues. Trimming cost V 4 bases and J 6 bases, with 10 bases left between them. The DNA for the CDR3 is TGTGCCAGCAGCTCGCGAGGGGGCGAGCAGTACTTC. Its translation: CASSSRGGEQYF.

This chain connects TRBV30 to TRBJ1-2; the match to TRBD1 covers 7 bases. V gave up 5 bases and J gave up 2 bases; unmatched junction bases: 8. This CDR3 spans 14 amino acids. The germline CDR1 and CDR2 sequences are GTSNPN and SVGIG (reference sequence). CDR3 sequence: CAWELADRNYGYTF. The CDR3 bases are TGTGCCTGGGAGCTTGCGGACAGGAACTATGGCTACACCTTC.